These T cell receptor beta chains were read from a single sample in a study of identifying expanded T cells in peripheral blood. The assay was immunoSEQ multiplex PCR, and TCRdb's table has in-frame clones only and misses some. The table has roughly 100,000 clones, 70% to 90% seen once. Sequencing input: blood. These receptor sequences come from a person aged 18 to 69 in good health. Each CDR3 is given with its conserved first and last residue. D genes are given only for firm matches. Clone size is stated in some rows and not others, as once, few, many or a class when expanded.

TRBJ2-7,TRBD1,TRBV18,.,CASSPGQGVSYEQYF,TGTGCCAGCTCACCAGGGCAGGGGGTATCCTACGAGCAGTACTTC
TRBJ2-5,.,TRBV14,once,CASSQLGSRETQYF,TGTGCCAGCAGCCAATTGGGAAGTAGGGAGACCCAGTACTTC
TRBJ2-5,.,TRBV7-2,.,CASSLLGTVGETQYF,TGTGCCAGCAGCTTATTAGGGACGGTGGGGGAGACCCAGTACTTC
TRBJ1-1,.,TRBV11-2,.,CASSPKMGDLPTEAFF,TGTGCCAGCAGCCCCAAAATGGGGGATCTTCCCACTGAAGCTTTCTTT
TRBJ1-1,TRBD1,TRBV6-5,.,CASSLGQGSTEAFF,TGTGCCAGCAGCCTGGGACAGGGAAGTACTGAAGCTTTCTTT
TRBJ2-3,.,TRBV11-3,.,CASSLGSSLSDTQYF,TGTGCCAGCAGCTTAGGAAGTAGTCTTTCCGATACGCAGTATTTT
TRBJ2-2,TRBD2,TRBV5-1,.,CASSSQLAGANTGELFF,TGCGCCAGCAGCTCACAACTAGCGGGGGCGAACACCGGGGAGCTGTTTTTT
TRBJ1-3,TRBD1,TRBV4-3,few,CASSKDRVSGNTIYF,TGCGCCAGCAGCAAAGACAGGGTCTCTGGAAACACCATATATTTT
TRBJ1-3,.,TRBV6-6,.,CASSPSNSGNTIYF,TGTGCCAGCAGCCCCTCAAACTCTGGAAACACCATATATTTT
TRBJ1-1,.,TRBV14,.,CASSLVGNGQAFF,TGTGCCAGCAGCCTCGTGGGAAACGGTCAAGCTTTCTTT
TRBJ1-1,.,TRBV28,.,CASRFQGSGTEAFF,TGTGCCAGCAGATTTCAGGGTAGCGGAACTGAAGCTTTCTTT
TRBJ1-1,TRBD1,TRBV5-8,.,CASSIGQGRNEAFF,TGTGCCAGCAGCATTGGACAGGGAAGGAATGAAGCTTTCTTT
TRBJ2-2,.,TRBV29-1,.,CSVEYSDTGELFF,TGCAGCGTTGAGTATTCCGACACCGGGGAGCTGTTTTTT
TRBJ2-7,TRBD2,TRBV27,.,CASSLSGLAVHEQYF,TGTGCCAGCAGTTTAAGTGGACTAGCCGTTCACGAGCAGTACTTC
TRBJ1-1,.,TRBV2,.,CASSEAEGGTEAFF,TGTGCCAGCAGTGAAGCTGAGGGTGGGACTGAAGCTTTCTTT
TRBJ2-3,.,TRBV4-3,.,CASSQDRGPDTQYF,TGCGCCAGCAGCCAAGATCGGGGGCCAGATACGCAGTATTTT
TRBJ1-4,.,TRBV4-2,.,CASSQEPEKLFF,TGTGCCAGCAGCCAAGAGCCGGAAAAACTGTTTTTT
TRBJ2-3,.,TRBV28,once,CASSLPGFTDTQYF,TGTGCCAGCAGTTTGCCAGGGTTCACAGATACGCAGTATTTT
TRBJ2-2,TRBD1,TRBV11-1,once,CASSLAGQGNTGELFF,TGTGCCAGCAGCTTAGCGGGACAGGGGAACACCGGGGAGCTGTTTTTT
TRBJ2-5,TRBD1,TRBV18,.,CASSPAGTGHRETQYF,TGTGCCAGCTCACCAGCCGGGACAGGGCATCGGGAGACCCAGTACTTC
TRBJ1-5,.,TRBV5-8,.,CASSFVAGSNQPQHF,TGTGCCAGCAGCTTTGTGGCAGGTAGCAATCAGCCCCAGCATTTT
TRBJ2-3,TRBD1,TRBV11-1,.,CASSLSPGGDTQYF,TGTGCCAGCAGCTTATCCCCAGGGGGAGATACGCAGTATTTT
TRBJ2-1,TRBD2,TRBV7-9,.,CASSLVSAGAYNEQFF,TGTGCCAGCAGCTTAGTTTCGGCGGGAGCCTACAATGAGCAGTTCTTC
TRBJ1-4,.,TRBV5-6,.,CASSHRNRYAEKLFF,TGTGCCAGCAGCCACCGGAACCGATACGCTGAAAAACTGTTTTTT
TRBJ1-2,.,TRBV6-1,.,CASSEFGYTF,TGTGCCAGCAGTGAATTTGGCTACACCTTC
TRBJ2-3,.,TRBV5-4,.,CASSLDTDTQYF,TGTGCCAGCAGCCTGGACACAGATACGCAGTATTTT
TRBJ1-5,.,TRBV2,.,CASGYLGDQPQHF,TGTGCCAGCGGGTACCTGGGAGATCAGCCCCAGCATTTT
TRBJ2-5,TRBD2,TRBV27,.,CASNPVPGLAGVSVETQYF,TGTGCCAGCAACCCAGTCCCGGGACTAGCGGGAGTGTCGGTAGAGACCCAGTACTTC
TRBJ2-3,.,TRBV7-2,.,CASSFRTDTQYF,TGTGCCAGCAGCTTTAGAACAGATACGCAGTATTTT
TRBJ2-2,TRBD1,TRBV6-6,.,CASTSRTGGTGELFF,TGTGCCAGCACCTCACGGACAGGGGGCACCGGGGAGCTGTTTTTT
TRBJ2-5,.,TRBV25-1,.,CASSEGGFQETQYF,TGTGCCAGCAGTGAAGGAGGCTTCCAAGAGACCCAGTACTTC
TRBJ2-1,.,TRBV11-2,.,CASSKGDGHNEQFF,TGTGCCAGCAGCAAAGGGGACGGTCACAATGAGCAGTTCTTC
TRBJ1-2,.,TRBV7-8,.,CASSLAPHFNYGYTF,TGTGCCAGCAGCTTAGCTCCACACTTTAACTATGGCTACACCTTC
TRBJ2-6,.,TRBV5-4,.,CASSLPGSGANVLTF,TGTGCCAGCAGCTTGCCAGGGTCTGGGGCCAACGTCCTGACTTTC
TRBJ1-2,TRBD1,TRBV6-6,.,CASSYPTGRGGYTF,TGTGCCAGCAGTTACCCGACAGGGAGAGGGGGCTACACCTTC
TRBJ2-7,TRBD1,TRBV18,once,CASSLGQGNYEQYF,TGTGCCAGCTCACTGGGACAGGGGAACTACGAGCAGTACTTC
TRBJ1-3,.,TRBV11-2,once,CASSSYPLRVGNTIYF,TGTGCCAGCAGCTCCTACCCCTTACGAGTGGGAAACACCATATATTTT
TRBJ2-2,.,TRBV6-5,.,CASSYSPGDTGELFF,TGTGCCAGCAGTTACTCGCCAGGGGACACCGGGGAGCTGTTTTTT
TRBJ2-3,.,TRBV6-1,.,CASSEAFLARGSTQYF,TGTGCCAGCAGTGAAGCGTTCCTAGCTAGGGGTAGTACGCAGTATTTT
TRBJ1-6,TRBD1,TRBV18,.,CASSPGTGRSPLHF,TGTGCCAGCTCACCGGGGACAGGGAGGTCACCCCTCCACTTT
TRBJ2-2,.,TRBV2,.,CASIAGTLHTGELFF,TGTGCCAGCATTGCCGGGACTCTTCACACCGGGGAGCTGTTTTTT
TRBJ2-5,.,TRBV5-1,.,CASSLGSPGKQETQYF,TGCGCCAGCAGCTTGGGTTCCCCGGGGAAGCAAGAGACCCAGTACTTC
TRBJ1-4,.,TRBV7-2,once,CASSLKPLGPPGEKLFF,TGTGCCAGCAGCTTAAAGCCCCTGGGACCGCCTGGGGAAAAACTGTTTTTT
TRBJ2-7,.,TRBV27,.,CASSPGQTYEQYF,TGTGCCAGCAGTCCAGGACAGACCTACGAGCAGTACTTC
TRBJ2-1,.,TRBV18,.,CASSPLVSSHSYNEQFF,TGTGCCAGCTCACCACTGGTCTCCTCACATTCCTACAATGAGCAGTTCTTC
TRBJ2-6,TRBD1,TRBV7-9,.,CASSYGQGGDGANVLTF,TGTGCCAGCAGCTATGGACAGGGGGGAGATGGGGCCAACGTCCTGACTTTC
TRBJ1-1,.,TRBV6-6,.,CASSYSEEAFF,TGTGCCAGCAGTTACTCAGAGGAAGCTTTCTTT
TRBJ1-1,TRBD1,TRBV5-1,.,CASSQDRGQGTEAFF,TGCGCCAGCAGCCAGGACAGGGGGCAGGGGACTGAAGCTTTCTTT